This T cell receptor beta chain was documented in a study of T cells in narcolepsy. Study details: Donors had narcolepsy type 1 or type 2, or were healthy controls. Study-wide results and limits: Blood of same and different patients, but not healthy controls, reportedly held recurring autoreactive clonotypes. HCRT-specific and TRIB2-specific autoreactive clonotypes appeared among same-patient CSF and blood CD4+ clonotypes. Some memory CD4+ repertoires had no autoreactive clone sequences.

Comment on this clone: Its antigen is unidentified.

Germline lookup yields CDR1 SGHDN and CDR2 FVKESK. This CDR3 contains 13 residues. Trimming took 4 bases from V and 7 from J, leaving 8 bases between them. This table comes from immunoSEQ multiplex PCR, and its TCRdb copy is limited to in-frame clones, with some not included. The sample contains tens of thousands of clones, about 87% of which appear only once. The sequencing sample was made of CD45RA- memory CD4+ T cells from PBMCs. V and J are TRBV14 and TRBJ1-6; D unresolved. This receptor was obtained from a human donor with narcolepsy. As DNA, the CDR3 is TGTGCCAGCAGCCTACATGCAAATTCACCCCTCCACTTT. Translation gives CASSLHANSPLHF. The full variable domain, completed using reference TRBV14 and TRBJ1-6, is EAGVTQFPSHSVIEKGQTVTLRCDPISGHDNLYWYRRVMGKEIKFLLHFVKESKQDESGMPNNRFLAERTGGTYSTLKVQPAELEDSGVYFCASSLHANSPLHFGNGTRLTVT.